Below are 20 T cell receptor beta chains sequenced from a single sample in a study of cytomegalovirus exposure and HLA in healthy donors. Use of 60 Vbeta and 13 Jbeta primers characterized the PCR. TCRdb's table, derived via immunoSEQ multiplex PCR, lists solely in-frame clones and lacks some. Among some 200,000 clones, more than 85% were seen once, and the ten largest hold around 1%. The source material was PBMCs. These receptors were obtained from a woman aged 18-29 years in good health and CMV-seronegative.

The chain joins TRBV7-2 to TRBJ2-7, with D possibly being TRBD2 (6 bases). Germline V gene lookup returns CDR1 SGHTA and CDR2 FQGNSA. This CDR3 comprises 15 residues. V was shortened by 2 bases and J by 2 bases, with 13 bases between the two germline ends. CDR3 loop: CASSLYGGYTYEQYF. In nucleotides, the CDR3 is TGTGCCAGCAGCTTATACGGGGGATATACCTACGAGCAGTACTTC.

The rearrangement uses TRBV10-3 and TRBJ2-7; TRBD2 aligns across 10 bases. Germline V lookup: CDR1 ENHRY, CDR2 SYGVKD. The CDR3 has 14 residues. Trimming cost V 10 bases and J 7 bases; bases outside gene matches: 13. CDR3 amino acids: CATRATSGDSEQYF. CDR3 DNA: TGTGCCACGCGAGCTACTAGCGGGGATTCGGAGCAGTACTTC.

The CDR3 DNA follows: TGCGCCAGCAGCCAAGTGAAACTAGCGGGAGGCGGACTCCAAGAGACCCAGTACTTC. Its translation is CASSQVKLAGGGLQETQYF. The chain carries TRBV4-1 and TRBJ2-5; TRBD2 aligns across 12 bases. J gave up 1 base and V 1 base, and 10 bases lay outside the gene matches. Germline CDR1 reads MGHRA; CDR2 reads YSYEKL. This CDR3 has 19 amino acids.

The V call is TRBV15, the J call TRBJ1-1, with D tentatively TRBD1 (6 bases). Trimming removed 3 bases from V and 0 bases from J, with 14 bases in between. CDR1 is LNHNV and CDR2 is YYDKDF in the germline V gene (reference sequence). The CDR3 length is 16 residues. This chain's CDR3 is CATSRGWGGMNTEAFF. CDR3 DNA: TGTGCCACCAGCAGGGGTTGGGGGGGCATGAACACTGAAGCTTTCTTT. Looking up the rest from reference TRBV15 and TRBJ1-1 gives the full variable domain: DAMVIQNPRYQVTQFGKPVTLSCSQTLNHNVMYWYQQKSSQAPKLLFHYYDKDFNNEADTPDNFQSRRPNTSFCFLDIRSPGLGDTAMYLCATSRGWGGMNTEAFFGQGTRLTVV.

The chain carries TRBV15 and TRBJ2-1; tentative D call: TRBD2 (6 bases). CDR1 and CDR2 from the germline V gene are LNHNV and YYDKDF (reference sequence). There are 14 residues in the CDR3. Trimming shortened V by 5 bases and J by 4 bases, and 12 bases separated the two germline ends. The DNA of the CDR3 is TGTGCCACCAGCCACGGGACTGGATACAATGAGCAGTTCTTC. Amino acid sequence: CATSHGTGYNEQFF.

The chain uses TRBV19 and TRBJ2-6, with a weak D call TRBD1 (6 bases). The CDR3 loop spans 14 amino acids. Germline values: CDR1 LNHDA, CDR2 SQIVND (reference sequence). The ends were cut back, 8 bases at V and 3 bases at J, with 11 bases in the middle. The CDR3 coding sequence is TGTGCCAGTGCGCAGGGGTATGGGGCCAACGTCCTGACTTTC. This sequence encodes CASAQGYGANVLTF.

This chain uses TRBV4-3 with TRBJ2-3, with D possibly TRBD1 on 5 matching bases. Trimming took off 1 base at V and 0 bases at J, with 8 bases between the two ends. Germline loops: CDR1 LGHNA, CDR2 YSLEER. This CDR3 region has 15 residues. The CDR3 DNA sequence: TGCGCCAGCAGCCAAGGACAGTCTAGCACAGATACGCAGTATTTT. As protein: CASSQGQSSTDTQYF.

The sample holds one count of this clone. The chain is built from TRBV4-2 and TRBJ2-7, with 10 bases lining up with TRBD1. The V gene's germline CDR1 is LGHNA and CDR2 YNFKEQ. This CDR3 is built from 16 residues. V was pared by 0 bases and J by 2 bases, with 4 bases of the junction left unmatched. CDR3 sequence (DNA): TGTGCCAGCAGCCAAGACCGGGACAGGGGAACCTACGAGCAGTACTTC. It encodes CASSQDRDRGTYEQYF.

J is TRBJ2-1 and V is TRBV11-2, with 12 bases identical to TRBD2. The CDR3 has 16 residues. Per germline, CDR1 SGHAT and CDR2 FQNNGV. V dropped 2 bases and J dropped 6; count of bases not matched to a gene: 5. CDR3 bases: TGTGCCAGCAGCTTACTAGCGGGGGGGCCGAGCAATGAGCAGTTCTTC. This sequence encodes CASSLLAGGPSNEQFF.

The V gene is TRBV30, the J gene TRBJ2-7; TRBD2 might be the D (5 bases). Trimming shortened V by 1 base and J by 2 bases, and 6 bases separated the two germline ends. Looked up from germline, CDR1 is GTSNPN and CDR2 is SVGIG (reference sequence). The CDR3 length is 12 residues. The CDR3 region has the DNA TGTGCCTGGAGTGGGGGAGCCTACGAGCAGTACTTC. Translating it yields CAWSGGAYEQYF.

This sequence joins TRBV30 and TRBJ2-7; D may be TRBD2 (6 bases). The V gene's germline CDR1 is GTSNPN and CDR2 SVGIG (reference sequence). With 2 bases removed from V and 4 bases from J, the gap between germline ends came to 21 bases. The CDR3 has 16 amino acids. CDR3 protein: CAWSILGGTSRYEQYF. The CDR3 bases are TGTGCCTGGAGTATTTTGGGCGGGACTTCACGATACGAGCAGTACTTC.

The chain carries TRBV5-4 and TRBJ1-1; possibly TRBD1 for D (5 bases). Trimming stripped 1 base from V and 10 bases from J, with 26 bases between. The CDR3 has 17 amino acids. CDR1 is SGHNT and CDR2 is YYREEE in the germline V gene (reference sequence). CDR3 DNA: TGTGCCAGCAGCTTGCATCTGAAAGCAGGGAAGGTGATGGGAGCTTTCTTT. Translated: CASSLHLKAGKVMGAFF.

The V gene is TRBV27, the J gene TRBJ2-7; TRBD1 aligns across 7 bases. CDR1 and CDR2 from the germline V gene are MNHEY and SMNVEV (reference sequence). The CDR3 totals 20 residues. With 1 base clipped from V and 7 bases from J, the junction kept 25 bases outside the gene matches. The CDR3 DNA reads TGTGCCAGCAGTTTATGGTGTAAGGGACAGCTCTACTTTGCGAGGGGGGAGCAGTACTTC. It codes for CASSLWCKGQLYFARGEQYF.

V gene TRBV5-1 combines with J gene TRBJ2-1; 13 bases align to TRBD2. With 10 bases clipped from V and 10 bases from J, the junction kept 11 bases outside the gene matches. The CDR3 consists of 14 residues. The germline CDR1 and CDR2 sequences are SGHRS and YFSETQ. In DNA, the CDR3 is TGCGCCTCTGGACCGGGACTAGCGGGGATAGAGCAGTTCTTC. Encoded protein: CASGPGLAGIEQFF.

V gene TRBV11-2 combines with J gene TRBJ2-7; 11 bases are shared with TRBD2. Germline trimming cut 5 bases from V and 6 bases from J; bases unmatched to any gene: 9. The CDR3 spans 15 residues. Germline V gene sequence: CDR1 SGHAT, CDR2 FQNNGV. CDR3 nucleotides: TGTGCCAGCAGCGGGTATAGCGGGGGGGCCGGCGAGCAGTACTTC. Residues: CASSGYSGGAGEQYF.

The rearrangement joins TRBV4-2 to TRBJ2-7; 7 bases are shared with TRBD1. The CDR3 extends over 15 amino acids. Germline values: CDR1 LGHNA, CDR2 YNFKEQ. The J segment lost 0 bases and the V segment lost 0 bases, leaving 2 bases of the junction unmatched. The CDR3 sequence is CASSQETGPSYEQYF. In nucleotides, the CDR3 is TGTGCCAGCAGCCAAGAGACAGGGCCCTCCTACGAGCAGTACTTC.

The chain uses TRBV29-1 and TRBJ2-1, with D possibly matching TRBD1 (5 bases). V shed 5 bases and J shed 5 bases, with 10 bases lying between them. CDR1 SQVTM and CDR2 ANQGSEA come from the germline V gene. The CDR3 is 12 residues long. The CDR3 DNA reads TGCAGCGTTCAGACAGATCACAATGAGCAGTTCTTC. It encodes CSVQTDHNEQFF.

This clone appeared once. This chain joins TRBV5-1 and TRBJ2-7; 8 nucleotides align to TRBD1. Germline assignment: CDR1 SGHRS and CDR2 YFSETQ. J gave up 0 bases and V 0 bases, and 2 bases lay outside the gene matches. The CDR3 covers 15 residues. The CDR3 spells CASSLGGQVSYEQYF. The CDR3, as DNA: TGCGCCAGCAGCTTGGGGGGACAGGTCTCCTACGAGCAGTACTTC.

The chain has TRBV27 and TRBJ1-1; D not certain. Germline assignment: CDR1 MNHEY and CDR2 SMNVEV (reference sequence). V was clipped by 1 base and J by 5 bases, with 14 bases between them. The CDR3 extends over 15 amino acids. CDR3 amino acids: CASSLYPTGRTEAFF. DNA of the CDR3: TGTGCCAGCAGTTTATACCCCACGGGGAGAACTGAAGCTTTCTTT.

This clone was found once. V usage is TRBV19 and J usage is TRBJ2-1, with TRBD2 matching over 9 bases. CDR3 size: 13 residues. With 5 bases clipped from V and 8 bases from J, the junction kept 4 bases outside the gene matches. Looked up from germline, CDR1 is LNHDA and CDR2 is SQIVND (reference sequence). The CDR3 is CASSPSGDDEQFF. CDR3 in DNA: TGTGCCAGTAGTCCTAGCGGGGATGATGAGCAGTTCTTC.